The 10 T cell receptor beta chains reported below all come from one sample, sequenced in a study of CD8+ T cells in alopecia areata. RNA was isolated and reverse transcribed to cDNA, the sequencing template. The assay was immunoSEQ multiplex PCR, and TCRdb's table has in-frame clones only and misses some. In the table there are 80,000 to 100,000 clones, about two fifths of which are singletons. Sequencing was done on a sample of CD4+ T cells sorted from blood. The receptor source for this set is a human donor with alopecia areata.

V usage is TRBV5-1 and J usage is TRBJ2-6, with TRBD1 as a possible D gene (5 bases). There are 18 residues in the CDR3. Germline CDR1 is SGHRS and CDR2 is YFSETQ. Between the trimmed V and J ends, which lost 0 bases and 0 bases, there was a span of 13 bases. The CDR3 spells CASSLDGARSSGANVLTF. The CDR3 nucleotides are TGCGCCAGCAGCTTGGATGGGGCCCGGTCCTCTGGGGCCAACGTCCTGACTTTC.

This clone was picked up a small number of times. This sequence joins TRBV11-1 and TRBJ2-5; D might be TRBD2 (6 bases). This CDR3 is built from 16 residues. The germline V and J ends were trimmed by 0 bases and 2 bases, with 13 bases remaining between them. Germline V lookup: CDR1 SGHAT, CDR2 FQDESV (reference sequence). In DNA, the CDR3 is TGTGCCAGCAGCTTAGCCGGAGGACTAAAACAAGAGACCCAGTACTTC. The encoded protein is CASSLAGGLKQETQYF.

This chain uses TRBV30 with TRBJ2-7; 7 bases are a match to TRBD2. Looked up from germline, CDR1 is GTSNPN and CDR2 is SVGIG (reference sequence). V lost 0 bases to trimming and J lost 11 bases; unmatched junction nucleotides: 13. The CDR3 is 14 amino acids. The CDR3 DNA reads as TGTGCCTGGAGTGTATTACAGAGCGCCGGGGGGAAGTACTTC. Protein sequence: CAWSVLQSAGGKYF.

This chain joins TRBV5-1 and TRBJ2-1; D unclear. The CDR3 runs 14 residues. V was shortened by 1 base and J by 5 bases, with 10 bases between the two germline ends. Germline V gene lookup returns CDR1 SGHRS and CDR2 YFSETQ. CDR3 protein: CASSLFRADNEQFF. The CDR3 DNA sequence: TGCGCCAGCAGCTTGTTCCGGGCGGACAATGAGCAGTTCTTC.

This clone was counted ten times or more. The V and J genes are TRBV4-1 and TRBJ2-1; 9 bases line up with TRBD1. Germline V CDR1 and CDR2: MGHRA, YSYEKL. CDR3 length equals 15 residues. V gave up 1 base and J gave up 8 bases; unmatched junction bases: 6. CDR3 in DNA: TGCGCCAGCAGCCAAGCGGGACAGGGAGGCGATGAGCAGTTCTTC. It translates to CASSQAGQGGDEQFF.

The gene calls are TRBV6-1 and TRBJ2-1; D possibly corresponds to TRBD2 (5 bases). The CDR3 has 15 amino acids. Germline CDR1 and CDR2: MNHNS and SASEGT. V was cut by 0 bases and J by 4 bases, with 10 bases left in between. The CDR3 DNA is TGTGCCAGCAGTGAAGCGGGAGCCTTATACAATGAGCAGTTCTTC. Its translation is CASSEAGALYNEQFF.

This clone was counted between two and nine times. The chain employs TRBV5-4 and TRBJ2-6; a possible D gene is TRBD2 (5 bases). Germline V gives CDR1 SGHNT, CDR2 YYREEE (reference sequence). The CDR3 runs to 18 residues. V was clipped by 1 base and J by 0 bases, with 14 bases between them. The CDR3, as DNA: TGTGCCAGCAGCTTGTTTGAGGGTTCCCTCTCTGGGGCCAACGTCCTGACTTTC. Protein sequence: CASSLFEGSLSGANVLTF.

The CDR3 protein is CASSRTSGTSNQPQHF. CDR3 DNA: TGCGCCAGCAGCCGAACTTCCGGGACAAGCAATCAGCCCCAGCATTTT. The chain links TRBV4-1 to TRBJ1-5; a weak D match, TRBD1 (6 bases). The germline V gene encodes CDR1 MGHRA and CDR2 YSYEKL. CDR3 length: 16 amino acids. V lost 4 bases and J 1 base, leaving 14 bases between the germline ends.

This clone occurred once. The J gene is TRBJ1-1, the V gene TRBV6-6; D not resolved. V lost 5 bases to trimming and J lost 2 bases, with 9 bases between them. Germline V CDR1 and CDR2: MNHNY, SVGAGI (reference sequence). CDR3 length: 13 amino acids. The chain's CDR3 is CASSLRLNTEAFF. The CDR3 coding sequence is TGTGCCAGCAGTCTCCGTCTAAACACTGAAGCTTTCTTT.

V is TRBV5-1 and J is TRBJ1-1; no definite D call. Germline-derived CDR1 and CDR2 are SGHRS and YFSETQ. The V and J ends lost 0 bases and 1 base respectively, with 10 bases between them. The CDR3 has 15 amino acids. The CDR3 region is CASSLVLTGNTEAFF. The CDR3 DNA reads as TGCGCCAGCAGCTTGGTGCTAACCGGGAACACTGAAGCTTTCTTT.